These T cell receptor beta chains were read from a single sample in a study of tumor-infiltrating lymphocytes in primary liver carcinoma. TCRdb re-called the multiplex PCR reads through MiXCR, storing one row per CDR3 protein. The profile shows approximately 80,000 distinct CDR3 sequences, approximately 69% of them singletons. Sample: tumor-adjacent normal liver tissue. The receptors were sampled from a man aged 35 to 55 with primary liver carcinoma and hepatitis B virus infection. CDR3s include the opening cysteine and the closing phenylalanine or tryptophan. The D gene is left open where the match is weak. Size is stated for part of the rows, as once, few or many counts, or as a class when the clone is expanded.

j_call v_call clone_size d_call cdr3_nt cdr3_aa
TRBJ2-2 TRBV11-1 few . TGTGCCAGCAGCTCTTGGGACACCAGGGAGCTGTTTTTT CASSSWDTRELFF
TRBJ2-1 TRBV5-1 few TRBD2 TGTGCCAGCAGCTCTCTAGCGGGAGGGCCCAATGAGCAGTTCTTC CASSSLAGGPNEQFF
TRBJ2-2 TRBV10-2 . . TGCGCCTGCGCGGGACCGGGCCCCGGGGAGCTGTTTTTT CACAGPGPGELFF
TRBJ2-7 TRBV6-1 once TRBD2 TGTGCCAGCAGTGTCTCGACTAGCGGATCCTACGAGCAGTACTTC CASSVSTSGSYEQYF
TRBJ2-3 TRBV5-4 . . TGTACCAGCAGCTGGGAACAGAGCACAGTTACGCAGTATTTT CTSSWEQSTVTQYF
TRBJ1-2 TRBV5-6 few TRBD1 TGTGCCAGCAGCTCCTGGACAGGGATAGCTTGGGGCTATGGCTACACCTTC CASSSWTGIAWGYGYTF
TRBJ2-7 TRBV12-3/TRBV12-4 . TRBD1 TGTCCCAACAGTAGGGCAGGGGGCCTTTACGAGCAGTACTTC CPNSRAGGLYEQYF
TRBJ2-7 TRBV29-1 . TRBD2 TGCAGCGTTCGTCGGGGAGGGAAGGAGCAGTACTTT CSVRRGGKEQYF
TRBJ2-3 TRBV28 once . TGTGCCAGCATGAAGACTAACGGGTATGGGTTGAGCGCAGATACGCAGTATTTT CASMKTNGYGLSADTQYF
TRBJ2-7 TRBV6-2/TRBV6-3 many TRBD2 TGTGCCAGCAGCCGGACTAGCGGGAGGAGGGCAAACGAGCAGTACTTC CASSRTSGRRANEQYF
TRBJ2-3 TRBV5-1 . . TGCGCCAGCAGCGCTGCCGGGACTGAGGGAGATACGCAGTATTTT CASSAAGTEGDTQYF
TRBJ2-1 TRBV6-1 . . TGTGCCAGTAGGAGGGGGGGTTTAGTACAGGAGCAGTCCTTC CASRRGGLVQEQSF
TRBJ2-3 TRBV6-1 . . TGTGCCAGCAGTGAACTTCTGGGGGATTTATGGGGGACACCAGGTCCCACAGATATGCAGTATTTT CASSELLGDLWGTPGPTDMQYF
TRBJ1-2 TRBV2 . TRBD1 TGTGCCAGCAGTGACAGGGGGCTGGATGGCTACACCTTC CASSDRGLDGYTF
TRBJ1-1 TRBV6-5 . . TGTGCCAACAGTCTACGATTTAACACTGAAACTTTCTTT CANSLRFNTETFF
TRBJ2-7 TRBV9 . TRBD1 TGTGCCAGCAGCCCTCGACAGGGTCGGGCCTACGAGCAGTACTTC CASSPRQGRAYEQYF
TRBJ2-1 TRBV19 . . TGTGTCAGTAGTAGAGTCGGGGTCTCCTACAATGAGCAGTTCTTC CVSSRVGVSYNEQFF
TRBJ2-3 TRBV6-5 . . TGTGCCAGCAGTTACTCTCGGGACATGGTAGATACGCAGTATTTT CASSYSRDMVDTQYF
TRBJ1-2 TRBV7-9 . . TGTGCCAGCAGCTCAACCGGTACAGGGAGCTATGGCTACATCTTC CASSSTGTGSYGYIF
TRBJ2-1 TRBV29-1 . . TGCAGCGCTTTGGACAGCTCCCCCTACAATGAGCAGTTCTTC CSALDSSPYNEQFF
TRBJ2-7 TRBV24-1 once TRBD1 TGTGACACTAGTCCGACAGGGTGGGAGCAGTACTTC CDTSPTGWEQYF
TRBJ2-1 TRBV11-2 few . TGTGCTAGCAGTAGGACCGGGACGCAGAGCTCCTACAATGAGCAGTTCTTC CASSRTGTQSSYNEQFF
TRBJ1-5 TRBV6-2/TRBV6-3 . . TGTGCCAGCAGTTATCGAAGGGGTAGCAATCATCCCCAGCATTTT CASSYRRGSNHPQHF
TRBJ2-2 TRBV10-1 . TRBD2 TGCGCCATCAATGATGGGCTAGCGGGAGGAGGTACCGGGAAGCTGTTTTTT CAINDGLAGGGTGKLFF
TRBJ2-7 TRBV11-2 once . TGTACCAGCAGCTTTGGTGGCAGAGGCTACGGGCAGTACTTC CTSSFGGRGYGQYF
TRBJ1-1 TRBV12-3/TRBV12-4 . . TGTGCCAGCAGTTTCGATGCGCAGGATGGAACCGAGGCTTTCTTT CASSFDAQDGTEAFF
TRBJ2-5 TRBV6-6 . TRBD2 TGTGCCAGCACGGAGCGGGAGGGGCGATCCTGTGAGACCCAGTACTTC CASTEREGRSCETQYF
TRBJ2-2 TRBV4-1 . . TGCGCCAGCACCCAGGATGGCCTCCCGAACATCGGGGAGCTGTTATTT CASTQDGLPNIGELLF
TRBJ2-1 TRBV6-6 . . TGTGCTAGCAGTCAGGGGACCTATAGCTTAGATGAGCAGTTCTTC CASSQGTYSLDEQFF
TRBJ2-1 TRBV5-4 . . TGTGTCAGCAGCTTGGGGTCGCGGAATAAGCAGTTCTTC CVSSLGSRNKQFF
TRBJ2-5 TRBV12-3/TRBV12-4 . . TGTGCCAGCAGTTTAGGGCTAGCTGGAGTCCTGGGAGAGACCCAGTACTTC CASSLGLAGVLGETQYF
TRBJ2-7 TRBV28 . TRBD2 TGTGCCAGCAGTTCTCTAGCGGGGGGCTACGAGAAGTACTTC CASSSLAGGYEKYF
TRBJ2-5 TRBV4-2 . . TGTGCCAGCGGCCAAGATCCAACAGAGACCCAGTACTTC CASGQDPTETQYF
TRBJ2-1 TRBV28 . . TGTGACAGCACGGTATCCTCCAGGCCCGAATCCAATGAGCAATTCTTC CDSTVSSRPESNEQFF
TRBJ2-1 TRBV6-5 many . TGTGCCAGCAGCAAACAGTGGAGCTCCTACAATGAGCAGTTCTTC CASSKQWSSYNEQFF